This record concerns one T cell receptor beta chain sequence. The repertoire was sequenced with immunoSEQ multiplex PCR; TCRdb's copy has only in-frame clones and lacks some. The data contain some 58,000 clones, under 90% of them singletons. Indicated time point: after dendritic cell vaccination, including at tumor progression/relapse. None of the glioblastoma patients had an isocitrate dehydrogenase mutation. Germline trimming cut 5 bases from V and 2 bases from J; bases unmatched to any gene: 6. This CDR3 has 16 amino acids. Germline V gene sequence: CDR1 MDHEN, CDR2 SYDVKM. This entry belongs to a study of glioma-infiltrating T cells after dendritic cell vaccination. Study in general: Glioblastoma patients came from Phase I and II dendritic cell vaccination trials.

V usage is TRBV28 and J usage is TRBJ2-4; 10 bases match TRBD1. The receptor comes from a human donor with glioblastoma. The starting material was blood, obtained after dendritic cell vaccination. The CDR3 coding sequence is TGTGCCAGCAGTACGACAGGGGGCGCACCCAAAAACATTCAGTACTTC. Protein sequence: CASSTTGGAPKNIQYF. The full variable domain, with the rest looked up from reference TRBV28 and TRBJ2-4, is DVKVTQSSRYLVKRTGEKVFLECVQDMDHENMFWYRQDPGLGLRLIYFSYDVKMKEKGDIPEGYSVSREKKERFSLILESASTNQTSMYLCASSTTGGAPKNIQYFGAGTRLSVL.